The sample holds a few counts of the clone carrying this TCR beta chain. The data derive from a study of beta chain features in type 1 diabetes. The whole isolated RNA underwent reverse transcription, so sequencing captured expressed TCRB transcripts. Sequenced by immunoSEQ multiplex PCR; TCRdb stores in-frame clones only, minus some. Of about 360,000 clones detected, around 12% appear once; the ten largest clones hold about 0.018%. The source material was naive CD4+ T cells from blood. The sequence derives from a man between 18 and 35 years old in good health.

The CDR3 DNA reads TGTGCCAGCAGTTCCCAGGGGGCAGGTGGCAATCAGCCCCAGCATTTT. It encodes CASSSQGAGGNQPQHF. The V call is TRBV6-5, the J call TRBJ1-5, with 8 nucleotides matching TRBD1. Germline V CDR1 and CDR2: MNHEY, SVGAGI. This CDR3 is built from 16 residues. With 4 bases clipped from V and 2 bases from J, the junction kept 7 bases outside the gene matches.